This T cell receptor beta chain comes out of a study of response to subunit inactivated influenza vaccine. With 6 bases removed from V and 0 bases from J, the gap between germline ends came to 9 bases. The CDR3 extends over 13 amino acids. From germline, CDR1 is SEHNR and CDR2 FQNEAQ (reference sequence). About this clonotype: What it binds is not known.

In TCRdb, the RT-PCR reads were re-called with MiXCR into one record per CDR3 protein. Of roughly 710,000 distinct CDR3 sequences detected, around 15% appear once; the ten largest clones hold 7.5% to 9%. Study-wide results and caveats: The authors suggested that few new T cells are recruited per seasonal influenza vaccination.

The specimen comprised PBMCs from blood, sampled less than 15 days before vaccination. V is TRBV7-9 and J is TRBJ2-7; no definite D call. This sequence originates from a man aged 50-59 years who received an inactivated influenza vaccine. CDR3 in DNA: TGTGCCAGCAGGTACAGTTCCTCCTACGAGCAGTACTTC. This encodes CASRYSSSYEQYF.